This TCR beta chain was captured in a study of post-analysis software for immune sequencing data. General study findings and limits: In patients, TRBV5-6, TRBV5-1 and TRBV20-1 belonged to four or five TRBV segments found more frequently than in controls. Significantly lower normalized Chao1 diversity was seen in multiple sclerosis patients than in controls.

The table lists this clonotype with a few counts. Its antigen is undetermined. The junction does not match germline at one end; this may be a read error. This CDR3 has 17 residues. Looked up from germline, CDR1 is DFQATT and CDR2 is SNEGSKA (reference sequence). The library was made from cDNA and included unique molecular identifiers. TCRdb passed the PCR reads through MiXCR, listing each CDR3 protein once. The sample includes about 770,000 distinct CDR3 sequences, roughly 50% seen only once; the top ten take around 4.7%. This sequence was found in a girl aged 10 to 17 with multiple sclerosis. The sequenced sample consisted of blood. This chain links TRBV20-1 with TRBJ2-3; the match to TRBD2 covers 14 bases. The CDR3 sequence is CSARDPGTSGSIDTQYF. The DNA of the CDR3 is TGCAGTGCTAGAGATCCCGGGACTAGCGGGAGCATAGATACGCAGTATTTT.